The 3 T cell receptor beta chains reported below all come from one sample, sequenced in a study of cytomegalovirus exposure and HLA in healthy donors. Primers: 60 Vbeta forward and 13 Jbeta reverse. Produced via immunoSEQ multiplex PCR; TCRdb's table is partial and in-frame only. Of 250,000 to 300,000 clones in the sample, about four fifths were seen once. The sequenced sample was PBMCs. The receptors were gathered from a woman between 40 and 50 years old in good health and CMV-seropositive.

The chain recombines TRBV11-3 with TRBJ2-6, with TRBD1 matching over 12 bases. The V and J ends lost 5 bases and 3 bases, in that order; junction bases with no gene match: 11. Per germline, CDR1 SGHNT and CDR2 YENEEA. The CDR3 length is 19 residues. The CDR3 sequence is CASSAGWGQGAGGANVLTF. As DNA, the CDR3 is TGTGCCAGCAGCGCAGGCTGGGGACAGGGGGCTGGTGGGGCCAACGTCCTGACTTTC.

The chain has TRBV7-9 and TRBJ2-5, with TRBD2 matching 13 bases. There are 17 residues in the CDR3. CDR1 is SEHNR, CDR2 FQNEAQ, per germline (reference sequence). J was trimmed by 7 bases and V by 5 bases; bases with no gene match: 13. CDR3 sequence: CASSRGLAGDGSVTQYF. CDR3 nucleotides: TGTGCCAGCAGCCGCGGACTAGCGGGAGATGGGTCAGTGACCCAGTACTTC.

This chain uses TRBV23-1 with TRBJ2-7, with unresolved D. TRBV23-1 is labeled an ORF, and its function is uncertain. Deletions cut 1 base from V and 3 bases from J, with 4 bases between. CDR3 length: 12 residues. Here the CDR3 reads CASSQLDYEQYF. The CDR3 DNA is TGCGCCAGCAGTCAATTAGACTACGAGCAGTACTTC.